The clone carrying this T cell receptor (beta chain) turned up a few times. Sequenced by immunoSEQ multiplex PCR; TCRdb stores in-frame clones only, minus some. The sample carries 30,000 to 40,000 clones, just over 90% recorded once. This sample is drawn from a study of technical replicates of blood from a few donors. The CDR3 is made up of 15 amino acids. V was shortened by 2 bases and J by 5 bases, with 10 bases between the two germline ends. The V gene's germline CDR1 is KGHSH and CDR2 LQKENI. This chain uses TRBV18 with TRBJ1-6; D not resolved. This receptor was taken from a human donor in good health. Some clones in this sample may be carry-over from other donors' samples. Material for sequencing was PBMCs. CDR3 sequence reads: CASSPVENHNSPLHF. In DNA form, the CDR3 reads TGTGCCAGCTCACCAGTTGAGAACCATAATTCACCCCTCCACTTT.